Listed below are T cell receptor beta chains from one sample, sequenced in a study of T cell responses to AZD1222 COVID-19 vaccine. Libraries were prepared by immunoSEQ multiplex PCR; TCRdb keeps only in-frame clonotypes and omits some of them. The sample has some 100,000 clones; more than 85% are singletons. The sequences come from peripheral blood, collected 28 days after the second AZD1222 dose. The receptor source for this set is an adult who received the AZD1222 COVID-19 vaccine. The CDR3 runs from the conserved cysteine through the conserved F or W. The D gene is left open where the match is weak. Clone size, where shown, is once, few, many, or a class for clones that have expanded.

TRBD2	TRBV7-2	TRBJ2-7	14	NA	TGTGCCAGCAGCTTAACAGCGGGAACCTACGAGCAGTACTTC	CASSLTAGTYEQYF
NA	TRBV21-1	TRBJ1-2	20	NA	NA	CASSKVGTGTDLPFNYGYTF
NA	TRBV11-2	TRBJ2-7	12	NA	TGTGCCAGCAGCCGAAACAGGGACGAGCAGTACTTC	CASSRNRDEQYF
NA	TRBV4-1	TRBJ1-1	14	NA	TGCGCCAGCAGGAACAGGGCACAGAACACTGAAGCTTTCTTT	CASRNRAQNTEAFF
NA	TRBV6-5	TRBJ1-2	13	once	TGTGCCAGCAGTCCGACGGTGAACTATGGCTACACCTTC	CASSPTVNYGYTF
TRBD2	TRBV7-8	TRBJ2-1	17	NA	TGTGCCAGCAGCCCACGAATTTCTAGCGGACCTTACAATGAGCAGTTCTTC	CASSPRISSGPYNEQFF
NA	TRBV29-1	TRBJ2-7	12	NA	TGCAGCGTTGGATGGGACACTTACGAGCAGTACTTC	CSVGWDTYEQYF
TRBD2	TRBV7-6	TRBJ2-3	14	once	TGTGCCAGTACAGCGGGAAAGTTCACAGATACGCAGTATTTT	CASTAGKFTDTQYF
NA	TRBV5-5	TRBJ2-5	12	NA	TGTGCCAGCAGTTCCGAGGCCGAGACCCAGTACTTC	CASSSEAETQYF
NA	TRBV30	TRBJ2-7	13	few	TGTGCCTGGAGTACAACGGTTACCTACGAGCAGTACTTC	CAWSTTVTYEQYF
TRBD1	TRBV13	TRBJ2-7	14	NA	TGTGCCAGCAGCCCCGGGACAGGGAGGTACGAGCAGTACTTC	CASSPGTGRYEQYF
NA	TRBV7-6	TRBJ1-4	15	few	TGTGCCAGCAGCCGACAGTCAGCAACTAATGAAAAACTGTTTTTT	CASSRQSATNEKLFF
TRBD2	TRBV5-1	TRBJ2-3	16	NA	TGCGCCAGCAGCTTGACTAGCGGGGGACTCACAGATACGCAGTATTTT	CASSLTSGGLTDTQYF
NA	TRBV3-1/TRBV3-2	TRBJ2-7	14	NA	TGTGCCAGCAGCCAGGACACAAGCTCCTACGAGCAGTACTTC	CASSQDTSSYEQYF
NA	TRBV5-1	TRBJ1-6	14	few	TGCGCCAGCAGCTCCGGGGCCTATAATTCACCCCTCCACTTT	CASSSGAYNSPLHF
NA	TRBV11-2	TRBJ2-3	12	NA	TGTGCCAGCAGATCTAACCCAGATACGCAGTATTTT	CASRSNPDTQYF
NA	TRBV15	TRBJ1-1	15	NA	TGTGCCACCAGCAGTACGGACTTTCGGAACACTGAAGCTTTCTTT	CATSSTDFRNTEAFF
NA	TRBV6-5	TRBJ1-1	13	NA	TGTGCCAGCAGTATACAGGGAGGAACTGAAGCTTTCTTT	CASSIQGGTEAFF
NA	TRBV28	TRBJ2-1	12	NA	TGTGCCAGCAGTTTATCCGGGTTTGAGCAGTTCTTC	CASSLSGFEQFF
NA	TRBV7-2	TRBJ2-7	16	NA	TGTGCCAGCAGCTTGGGGTTAGGGGGGTTGGCCTACGAGCAGTACTTC	CASSLGLGGLAYEQYF
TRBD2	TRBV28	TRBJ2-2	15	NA	TGTGCCAGCTCCCAGCTAGCGGGAGTTTTCGGGGAGCTGTTTTTT	CASSQLAGVFGELFF
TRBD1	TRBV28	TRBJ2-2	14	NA	TGTGCCACCGAGGGACAGATAAACACCGGGGAGCTGTTTTTT	CATEGQINTGELFF
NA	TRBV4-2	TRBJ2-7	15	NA	TGTGCCAGCAGCCTACGACTGGGAATTTACTACGAGCAGTACTTC	CASSLRLGIYYEQYF
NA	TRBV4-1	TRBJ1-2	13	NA	TGCGCCAGCAGCCCCATAAGGGACTATGGCTACACCTTC	CASSPIRDYGYTF
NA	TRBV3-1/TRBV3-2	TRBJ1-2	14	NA	TGTGCCAGCAGCCAAATACTGTCGGGGGGCAGCTACACCTTC	CASSQILSGGSYTF
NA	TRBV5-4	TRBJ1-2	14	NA	TGTGCCAGCAGCTTGGAGCAGTTACTCTATGGCTACACCTTC	CASSLEQLLYGYTF
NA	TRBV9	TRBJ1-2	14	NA	TGTGCCAGCAGCGTAGTGGGGTCTGACTATGGCTACACCTTC	CASSVVGSDYGYTF
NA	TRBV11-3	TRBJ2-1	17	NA	TGTGCCAGCAGCTTAGAATTTTGGACAGACTCCTACAATGAGCAGTTCTTC	CASSLEFWTDSYNEQFF
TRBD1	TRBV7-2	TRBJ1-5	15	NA	TGTGCCAGCAGCTTAGCGCAGGGGGGGCAGAGGCCCCAGCATTTT	CASSLAQGGQRPQHF
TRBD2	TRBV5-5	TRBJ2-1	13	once	TGTGCCAGCAGCTTGGTCCTAGCGGGAGCGCAGTTCTTC	CASSLVLAGAQFF
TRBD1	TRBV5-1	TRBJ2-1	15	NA	TGCGCCAGCCGAACCGGGACAGGGGTCTACAATGAGCAGTTCTTC	CASRTGTGVYNEQFF
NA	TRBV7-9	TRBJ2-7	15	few	TGTGCCAGCAGCCGAATACGACAGGTGGGATACGAGCAGTACTTC	CASSRIRQVGYEQYF
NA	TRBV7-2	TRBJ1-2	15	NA	TGTGCCAGCAGCTTAGGGGGGGGAGCTAACTATGGCTACACCTTC	CASSLGGGANYGYTF
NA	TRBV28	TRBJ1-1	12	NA	TGTGCCAGCAGTCCCCCCAGAACTGAAGCTTTCTTT	CASSPPRTEAFF
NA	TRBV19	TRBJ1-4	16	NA	TGTGCCAGTAGATCCTTCTGGACAGAGTCCAATGAAAAACTGTTTTTT	CASRSFWTESNEKLFF
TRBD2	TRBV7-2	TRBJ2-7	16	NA	TGTGCCAGCAGCTTAGCGCTAGCGGGAGGGTACTACGAGCAGTACTTC	CASSLALAGGYYEQYF
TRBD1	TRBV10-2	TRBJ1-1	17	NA	TGCGCCAGCAGTGGTCCCGAGACAGGGGGCAAGAACACTGAAGCTTTCTTT	CASSGPETGGKNTEAFF
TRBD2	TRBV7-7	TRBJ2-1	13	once	TGTGCTAGCAGCCCCGGGGGGTACAATGAGCAGTTCTTC	CASSPGGYNEQFF
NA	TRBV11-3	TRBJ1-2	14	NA	TGTGCCAGCAGCCCGCAGACAGGAATCTATGGCTACACCTTC	CASSPQTGIYGYTF
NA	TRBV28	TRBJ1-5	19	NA	TGTGCCAGCAGTTTATGGCGCGCCCGTAGGGGCACTAGCAATCAGCCCCAGCATTTT	CASSLWRARRGTSNQPQHF
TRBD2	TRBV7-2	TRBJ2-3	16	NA	TGTGCCAGCAGCTTAGCGTGGGCGGGGGGGCCAGATACGCAGTATTTT	CASSLAWAGGPDTQYF
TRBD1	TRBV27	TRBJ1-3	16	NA	TGTGCCAGCAGTCGACAGGGGGCACTCTCTGGAAACACCATATATTTT	CASSRQGALSGNTIYF
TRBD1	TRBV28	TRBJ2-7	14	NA	TGTGCCAGCAGTTCGCCGGGACAGTCCTACGAGCAGTACTTC	CASSSPGQSYEQYF
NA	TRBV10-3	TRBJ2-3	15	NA	TGTGCCATCAGTGAGTACGGGACTAGCACAGATACGCAGTATTTT	CAISEYGTSTDTQYF
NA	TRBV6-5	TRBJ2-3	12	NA	TGTGCCAGCAGCCTGACTGGAGATACGCAGTATTTT	CASSLTGDTQYF
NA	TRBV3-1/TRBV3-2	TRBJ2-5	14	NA	TGTGCCAGCAGCCAAGTAGGGGGGCGAGAGACCCAGTACTTC	CASSQVGGRETQYF
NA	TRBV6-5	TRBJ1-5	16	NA	TGTGCCAGCAGTTCCAGCCGCGGGCAGCGCAATCAGCCCCAGCATTTT	CASSSSRGQRNQPQHF
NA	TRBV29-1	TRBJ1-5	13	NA	TGCAGCGTTGGAGGGATAGGCAATCAGCCCCAGCATTTT	CSVGGIGNQPQHF
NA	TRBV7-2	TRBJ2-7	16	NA	TGTGCCAGCAGCTTAGTCGCGGCAATGAGCTCCTACGAGCAGTACTTC	CASSLVAAMSSYEQYF
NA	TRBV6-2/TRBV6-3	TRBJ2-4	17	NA	TGTGCCAGCAGTTACTGGTGGAATCCTCTAGCCAAAAACATTCAGTACTTC	CASSYWWNPLAKNIQYF
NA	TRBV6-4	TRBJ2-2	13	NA	TGTGCCAGCAGCCAGGGGAACACCGGGGAGCTGTTTTTT	CASSQGNTGELFF